The 24 T cell receptor beta chains listed next were all sequenced from one sample in a study of radiation and T cells in renal cell carcinoma. Time point described: blood 4 weeks post-SBRT, at nephrectomy. Treatment meaning: 15 Gy SBRT to primary tumor, nephrectomy 4 weeks later. The assay was immunoSEQ multiplex PCR, and TCRdb's table has in-frame clones only and misses some. The sample gives some 150,000 clones, 65% to 90% of which show up once; over 15% is in the top ten. Sequencing used blood, obtained from a patient whose treatment included radiotherapy and nephrectomy. The receptors derive from a woman in her forties or fifties with renal cell carcinoma.

The chain is built from TRBV7-8 and TRBJ1-5, with D tentatively TRBD1 (6 bases). Germline V gene data show CDR1 as SGHVS and CDR2 as FQNEAQ. The CDR3 covers 15 residues. V lost 5 bases, J lost 9 bases, and 20 bases lay in between. The CDR3 coding sequence is TGTGCCAGCAGCCCAGCGGGGAGGTCCAGGGGGCCCCAGCATTTT. Encoded protein: CASSPAGRSRGPQHF.

The rearrangement uses TRBV28 and TRBJ1-4, with TRBD1 matching over 7 bases. Germline assignment: CDR1 MDHEN and CDR2 SYDVKM. There are 15 residues in the CDR3. J lost 12 bases, V lost 2 bases, and 12 bases had no gene match. The CDR3 loop reads CASSLVGEGARELFF. Here the CDR3 DNA reads TGTGCCAGCAGTTTAGTGGGTGAGGGGGCCAGGGAACTGTTTTTT.

The chain recombines TRBV2 with TRBJ2-1, with no clear D. The CDR3 is made up of 14 amino acids. V was clipped by 7 bases and J by 7 bases, with 17 bases between them. Per germline, CDR1 SNHLY and CDR2 FYNNEI. In nucleotides, the CDR3 is TGTGCCAGCAATATTATTCGGGTTCGGAATGAGCAGTTCTTC. It encodes CASNIIRVRNEQFF.

With respect to this clone: At the DNA level, this CDR3 is encoded by other sequences in the same sample as well. The V call is TRBV4-3, the J call TRBJ2-3; D is undetermined. Germline V gene sequence: CDR1 LGHNA, CDR2 YSLEER. V lost 0 bases to trimming and J lost 3 bases, with 4 bases between them. This CDR3 spans 13 amino acids. Here the CDR3 DNA reads TGCGCCAGCAGCCAAGAGCGGACAGATACGCAGTATTTT. Translation gives CASSQERTDTQYF.

The chain joins TRBV5-1 to TRBJ2-7; TRBD1 aligns across 9 bases. CDR1 is SGHRS and CDR2 is YFSETQ in the germline V gene. V was clipped by 0 bases and J by 3 bases; unmatched bases: 7. The CDR3 loop spans 16 amino acids. CDR3 coding DNA: TGCGCCAGCAGCTTGGGCCGGGACAGGGTAAACTACGAGCAGTACTTC. Translation gives CASSLGRDRVNYEQYF. Full variable domain (outside the CDR3, taken from reference TRBV5-1 and TRBJ2-7): KAGVTQTPRYLIKTRGQQVTLSCSPISGHRSVSWYQQTPGQGLQFLFEYFSETQRNKGNFPGRFSGRQFSNSRSEMNVSTLELGDSALYLCASSLGRDRVNYEQYFGPGTRLTVT.

The chain couples TRBV7-3 to TRBJ2-7, with D hard to call. CDR1 and CDR2 (germline): SGHTA, FQGTGA. The CDR3 totals 13 residues. Trimming removed 2 bases at V and 3 bases at J, with 8 bases between. The CDR3 DNA reads as TGTGCCAGCAGCTTAGGTCAGGTCTACGAGCAGTACTTC. Its translation is CASSLGQVYEQYF.

This chain links TRBV13 with TRBJ2-7; D remains ambiguous. The CDR3 sequence is 12 residues long. Looked up from germline, CDR1 is PRHDT and CDR2 is FYEKMQ (reference sequence). V was shortened by 3 bases and J by 0 bases, with 3 bases between the two germline ends. This CDR3 is CASSFVSYEQYF. The CDR3 nucleotides are TGTGCCAGCAGCTTCGTCTCCTACGAGCAGTACTTC.

This chain uses TRBV5-4 with TRBJ2-3; 9 bases are shared with TRBD2. Germline assignment: CDR1 SGHNT and CDR2 YYREEE (reference sequence). With 3 bases clipped from V and 2 bases from J, the junction kept 10 bases outside the gene matches. This CDR3 region has 17 residues. The CDR3 loop is CASSSAAGGPSTDTQYF. Here the CDR3 DNA reads TGTGCCAGCAGCTCAGCAGCGGGGGGACCTTCCACAGATACGCAGTATTTT.

V usage is TRBV7-2 and J usage is TRBJ1-2; no clear D. V lost 3 bases to trimming and J lost 1 base, with 3 bases between them. The length of the CDR3 is 12 residues. Germline V CDR1 and CDR2: SGHTA, FQGNSA. CDR3 in DNA: TGTGCCAGCAGCTTGGTTAACTATGGCTACACCTTC. Its translation is CASSLVNYGYTF.

V gene TRBV19 combines with J gene TRBJ1-1; 7 bases align to TRBD1. The CDR3 loop spans 13 amino acids. The trim removed 9 bases at V and 1 base at J, leaving 5 bases unmatched. Germline CDR1 LNHDA, CDR2 SQIVND (reference sequence). The CDR3 loop is CASLRTGNTEAFF. The CDR3 coding sequence is TGTGCCAGCCTACGGACAGGGAACACTGAAGCTTTCTTT.

Comments on this clone: Other nucleotide sequences in the sample specify the same CDR3. The chain couples TRBV28 to TRBJ2-7; TRBD1 matches at 9 bases. Germline CDR1 and CDR2: MDHEN and SYDVKM. V dropped 5 bases and J dropped 2; count of bases not matched to a gene: 4. The CDR3 is 14 amino acids. CDR3 region: CASSPRQGAYEQYF. As DNA, the CDR3 is TGTGCCAGCAGTCCTCGACAGGGGGCCTACGAGCAGTACTTC.

The chain employs TRBV11-2 and TRBJ2-7; TRBD1 aligns across 7 bases. In germline, CDR1 is SGHAT, CDR2 FQNNGV. The ends lost 3 bases at V and 0 bases at J; junction bases unmatched: 5. The CDR3 runs 15 residues. The CDR3 is CASSFGPGGSYEQYF. DNA of the CDR3: TGTGCCAGCAGCTTTGGACCAGGGGGCTCCTACGAGCAGTACTTC.

The chain employs TRBV19 and TRBJ1-3, with D perhaps TRBD1 (6 bases). The CDR3 loop spans 15 amino acids. The V end was cut by 4 bases, the J end by 0 bases, with 10 bases between. Germline V CDR1 and CDR2: LNHDA, SQIVND (reference sequence). CDR3 loop: CASSTLGGSGNTIYF. As DNA, the CDR3 is TGTGCCAGTAGTACCCTAGGGGGCTCTGGAAACACCATATATTTT.

The genes are TRBV15 and TRBJ2-2; D uncertain. V was cut by 2 bases and J by 1 base, with 8 bases left in between. This CDR3 has 15 residues. From germline, CDR1 is LNHNV and CDR2 YYDKDF (reference sequence). CDR3 protein: CATSRQLQNTGELFF. The DNA for the CDR3 is TGTGCCACCAGCAGACAGCTACAGAACACCGGGGAGCTGTTTTTT.

The DNA of the CDR3 is TGTGCCAGCAGCGCCCTGGACGGAGCCCAAGAGACCCAGTACTTC. Protein: CASSALDGAQETQYF. The rearrangement links TRBV5-4 to TRBJ2-5, with D unresolved. The germline CDR1 and CDR2 sequences are SGHNT and YYREEE (reference sequence). The CDR3 is 15 residues long. V was cut by 4 bases and J by 1 base, with 14 bases left in between. The whole variable domain, remainder taken from reference TRBV5-4 and TRBJ2-5, is ETGVTQSPTHLIKTRGQQVTLRCSSQSGHNTVSWYQQALGQGPQFIFQYYREEENGRGNFPPRFSGLQFPNYSSELNVNALELDDSALYLCASSALDGAQETQYFGPGTRLLVL.

The chain recombines TRBV4-2 with TRBJ1-2; no firm D call. Looked up from germline, CDR1 is LGHNA and CDR2 is YNFKEQ. The V end lost 1 base, the J end lost 3 bases, and 9 bases lay between the germline ends. This CDR3 has 14 amino acids. The CDR3, as DNA: TGTGCCAGCAGCCAAGGAGGGTCTCACTATGGCTACACCTTC. This encodes CASSQGGSHYGYTF.

The chain is built from TRBV14 and TRBJ1-3; 7 nucleotides align to TRBD1. V lost 0 bases, J lost 2 bases, and 4 bases stayed unmatched. This CDR3 has 16 amino acids. Germline V gene lookup returns CDR1 SGHDN and CDR2 FVKESK. Written as DNA, the CDR3 is TGTGCCAGCAGCCAAGACCAAACAGGGGCTGGAAACACCATATATTTT. Residues: CASSQDQTGAGNTIYF. Full variable domain (missing parts from reference TRBV14 and TRBJ1-3): EAGVTQFPSHSVIEKGQTVTLRCDPISGHDNLYWYRRVMGKEIKFLLHFVKESKQDESGMPNNRFLAERTGGTYSTLKVQPAELEDSGVYFCASSQDQTGAGNTIYFGEGSWLTVV.

The chain links TRBV7-5 to TRBJ1-5; the listed D gene, TRBD1, was not tested against the DNA. TRBV7-5 constitutes a pseudogene. This CDR3 region has 16 residues. CDR3 loop: CARSLTGTVSNQPQHF. The CDR3 DNA is TGTGCCAGAAGCTTAACCGGGACAGTTAGCAATCAGCCCCAGCATTTT.

The chain uses TRBV28 and TRBJ1-3, with D possibly matching TRBD1 (5 bases). In germline, CDR1 is MDHEN, CDR2 SYDVKM. V lost 6 bases to trimming and J lost 2 bases, with 11 bases between them. The CDR3 contains 14 residues. CDR3 DNA sequence: TGTGCCAGCAGGACGGGGGGGGCTGGAAACACCATATATTTT. Protein product: CASRTGGAGNTIYF.

The chain has TRBV6-1 and TRBJ2-3; 12 bases match TRBD2. CDR1 MNHNS and CDR2 SASEGT come from the germline V gene. CDR3 size: 14 residues. The ends lost 8 bases at V and 2 bases at J; junction bases unmatched: 2. The CDR3 DNA reads TGTGCCAGCCTAGCGGGAGGGCCCACAGATACGCAGTATTTT. This sequence encodes CASLAGGPTDTQYF.

The chain is built from TRBV6-5 and TRBJ2-7, with D possibly being TRBD2 (5 bases). The CDR3 consists of 16 residues. Between the trimmed V and J ends, which lost 0 bases and 3 bases, there was a span of 15 bases. Germline values: CDR1 MNHEY, CDR2 SVGAGI. CDR3 in DNA: TGTGCCAGCAGTTACTCTCGGCTAGCTGCCTACTACGAGCAGTACTTC. Translated: CASSYSRLAAYYEQYF.

In its sample, this clone was seen once. The CDR3 spells CASSVSGRSTDTQYF. CDR3 bases: TGTGCCAGCAGTGTCTCCGGGAGAAGCACAGATACGCAGTATTTT. This chain connects TRBV9 to TRBJ2-3; weak D call: TRBD2 (6 bases). V gave up 5 bases and J gave up 0 bases, with 13 bases separating them. Germline-derived CDR1 and CDR2 are SGDLS and YYNGEE. The CDR3 consists of 15 residues.

V gene TRBV18 combines with J gene TRBJ2-3; 11 nucleotides match TRBD1. Germline V gene sequence: CDR1 KGHSH, CDR2 LQKENI. This CDR3 comprises 14 residues. The trim removed 6 bases at V and 3 bases at J, leaving 2 bases unmatched. The CDR3 is CASSGQGVTDTQYF. CDR3 in DNA: TGTGCCAGCTCGGGACAGGGGGTAACAGATACGCAGTATTTT.

This clone was counted a few times. This chain uses TRBV5-1 with TRBJ2-2; TRBD1 might be the D (5 bases). CDR3 length: 15 amino acids. V lost 2 bases and J lost 5, with 13 bases in between. The germline V gene has CDR1 SGHRS and CDR2 YFSETQ. This CDR3 is CASSFRELSTGELFF. Here the CDR3 DNA reads TGCGCCAGCAGCTTCAGGGAACTCTCAACCGGGGAGCTGTTTTTT.